Below, 15 T cell receptor beta chains from the same sample are listed, as sequenced in a study of human T cells and chemical hapten exposure. TCRdb re-called the RACE reads with MiXCR, one entry per CDR3 protein. The sample records around 250,000 distinct CDR3 sequences, about 9% being singletons. Time point described: pre-sensitization, week 0. As to treatment: therapeutic diphenylcyclopropenone sensitization with weekly scalp DPC. The sequenced sample was whole blood, obtained in connection with sensitization to the hapten diphenylcyclopropenone (DPC). The receptors stem from a woman aged 40 to 50 with alopecia areata. Some clones in this sample may be carry-over from other donors' samples.

The chain is built from TRBV10-3 and TRBJ1-5, with 7 bases that match TRBD1. Germline V gene sequence: CDR1 ENHRY, CDR2 SYGVKD. The CDR3 length is 12 residues. V trimming: 10 bases; J trimming: 7 bases; junction bases outside the gene matches: 7. The CDR3 sequence: CATRQGAQPQHF. The CDR3 bases are TGTGCCACTCGACAGGGCGCCCAGCCCCAGCATTTT.

In its sample, this clonotype was seen a few times. The chain carries TRBV10-3 and TRBJ2-1, with 8 nucleotides matching TRBD2. After removal of 7 bases from V and 0 bases from J, the junction contained 2 bases not matched to a gene. This CDR3 comprises 14 residues. In germline, CDR1 is ENHRY, CDR2 SYGVKD. In DNA form, the CDR3 reads TGTGCCATCACGGGGGGGAGCTCCTACAATGAGCAGTTCTTC. Its protein is CAITGGSSYNEQFF.

The CDR3: CSASDLLGEDTQYF. The DNA of the CDR3 is TGCAGCGCCTCCGACCTCCTTGGGGAAGATACGCAGTATTTT. The chain is built from TRBV29-1 and TRBJ2-3; D not certain. V was pared by 7 bases and J by 5 bases, with 19 bases between. CDR1 and CDR2 (germline): SQVTM, ANQGSEA. CDR3 length equals 14 residues.

This clonotype has just a few counts. This rearrangement joins TRBV5-1 to TRBJ1-4, with 10 bases aligning to TRBD1. The CDR3 loop spans 16 amino acids. Germline CDR1 and CDR2: SGHRS and YFSETQ. Trimming cost V 4 bases and J 1 base; bases outside gene matches: 4. CDR3 region: CASSRDRGLTNEKLFF. CDR3 DNA: TGCGCCAGCAGCCGCGACAGGGGGCTAACTAATGAAAAACTGTTTTTT.

This clonotype was found once. One end of the junction does not line up with germline, which may come from a read error. The rearrangement joins TRBV29-1 to TRBJ2-7; TRBD2 agrees at 9 bases. CDR3 length: 13 residues. Germline CDR1 SQVTM, CDR2 ANQGSEA. This CDR3 reads CSARGLAIREQCF. The CDR3 DNA follows: TGCAGCGCCCGGGGACTAGCTATCCGCGAGCAGTGCTTC.

This clonotype showed up just a few times. V is TRBV7-2 and J is TRBJ2-5; TRBD2 might be the D (5 bases). Germline V lookup: CDR1 SGHTA, CDR2 FQGNSA. V was pared by 2 bases and J by 1 base, with 14 bases between. The CDR3 has 16 residues. This CDR3 is CASSLSLRRVQETQYF. The CDR3 region has the DNA TGTGCCAGCAGCTTAAGTCTCAGGCGGGTCCAAGAGACCCAGTACTTC. The full variable domain, in which reference TRBV7-2 and TRBJ2-5 provide the parts outside the CDR3, is GAGVSQSPSNKVTEKGKDVELRCDPISGHTALYWYRQSLGQGLEFLIYFQGNSAPDKSGLPSDRFSAERTGGSVSTLTIQRTQQEDSAVYLCASSLSLRRVQETQYFGPGTRLLVL.

The V gene is TRBV3-1, the J gene TRBJ1-1; the D is unclear. The CDR3 contains 12 residues. Looked up from germline, CDR1 is LGHDT and CDR2 is YNNKEL (reference sequence). Trimming took 2 bases from V and 5 from J, leaving 6 bases between them. CDR3 loop: CASSQFGTEAFF. DNA for the CDR3: TGTGCCAGCAGCCAATTCGGGACTGAAGCTTTCTTT.

This clonotype occurred many times. This chain uses TRBV4-2 with TRBJ1-5; D unclear. The germline V gene has CDR1 LGHNA and CDR2 YNFKEQ. Trimming pared 0 bases from V and 5 bases from J, leaving 11 bases between. This CDR3 has 15 residues. CDR3 bases: TGTGCCAGCAGCCAAGAACCGGGGATCCATCAGCCCCAGCATTTT. Amino acid sequence: CASSQEPGIHQPQHF.

This rearrangement joins TRBV28 to TRBJ1-1; D is undetermined. The CDR3 runs to 13 residues. Germline CDR1 MDHEN, CDR2 SYDVKM. V lost 7 bases and J 0 bases, leaving 9 bases between the germline ends. The chain's CDR3 is CASMSPVNTEAFF. CDR3 bases: TGTGCCAGCATGAGTCCGGTGAACACTGAAGCTTTCTTT.

This clonotype was picked up a small number of times. The chain combines TRBV20-1 with TRBJ2-1, with D uncertain. This CDR3 is 12 amino acids long. Germline-derived CDR1 and CDR2 are DFQATT and SNEGSKA (reference sequence). The ends were cut back, 6 bases at V and 7 bases at J, with 13 bases in the middle. The CDR3 bases are TGCAGTGCCGGAAGAGATCTAAATGAGCAGTTCTTC. This gives the protein CSAGRDLNEQFF.

The genes are TRBV12-3 or TRBV12-4 and TRBJ2-1; TRBD2 might be the D (6 bases). The CDR3 is 15 amino acids. Trimming removed 6 bases from V and 7 bases from J, with 19 bases in between. The CDR3: CASSPTRLVYNEQFF. Written as DNA, the CDR3 is TGTGCCAGCAGCCCGACCCGACTAGTTTATAATGAGCAGTTCTTC.

This clonotype was detected a few times. V is TRBV10-3 and J is TRBJ1-3, with D uncertain. This CDR3 spans 13 amino acids. Germline V lookup: CDR1 ENHRY, CDR2 SYGVKD. Trimming cost V 10 bases and J 1 base, with 11 bases left between them. The CDR3 reads CANQERSGNTIYF. The CDR3 DNA reads as TGTGCCAACCAGGAACGTTCTGGAAACACCATATATTTT.

The V call is TRBV7-9, the J call TRBJ2-1, with D tentatively TRBD1 or TRBD2 (5 bases each). CDR1 and CDR2 from the germline V gene are SEHNR and FQNEAQ (reference sequence). The CDR3 spans 13 residues. The V gene lost 1 base and the J gene lost 8 bases, with 9 bases spanning the gap. The CDR3 DNA reads as TGTGCCAGCAGCTTAGAGGGACCCGATGAGCAGTTCTTC. It translates to CASSLEGPDEQFF.

This clonotype occurred many times. The V gene is TRBV12-3 or TRBV12-4, the J gene TRBJ1-1, with no clear D. Trimming shortened V by 6 bases and J by 1 base, and 12 bases separated the two germline ends. CDR3 length equals 14 residues. The CDR3 bases are TGTGCCAGCAGCACTACGAGGGAGAACACTGAAGCTTTCTTT. Translation gives CASSTTRENTEAFF.

This clonotype was seen only a few times. V gene TRBV20-1 combines with J gene TRBJ2-7; TRBD2 matches at 7 bases. Germline CDR1 reads DFQATT; CDR2 reads SNEGSKA (reference sequence). The junction had 8 bases not matched to a gene; V was cut back by 6 bases and J by 3 bases. The CDR3 has 13 residues. In DNA form, the CDR3 reads TGCAGTGCGACCGGGACTACCTTCTACGAGCAGTACTTC. Translated: CSATGTTFYEQYF.